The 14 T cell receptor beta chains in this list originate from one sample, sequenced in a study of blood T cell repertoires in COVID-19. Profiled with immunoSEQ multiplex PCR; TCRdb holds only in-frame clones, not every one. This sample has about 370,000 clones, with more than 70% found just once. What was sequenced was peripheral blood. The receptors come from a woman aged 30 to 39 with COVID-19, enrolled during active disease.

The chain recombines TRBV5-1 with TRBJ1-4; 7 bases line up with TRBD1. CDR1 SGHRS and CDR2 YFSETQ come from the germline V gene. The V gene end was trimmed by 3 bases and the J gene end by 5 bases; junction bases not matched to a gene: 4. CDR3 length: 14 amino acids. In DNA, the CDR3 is TGCGCCAGCAGCTCGGGACAGACGAATGAAAAACTGTTTTTT. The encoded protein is CASSSGQTNEKLFF.

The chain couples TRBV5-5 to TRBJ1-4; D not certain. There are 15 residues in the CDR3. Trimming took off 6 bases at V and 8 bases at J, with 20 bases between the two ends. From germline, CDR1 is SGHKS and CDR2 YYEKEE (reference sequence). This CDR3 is CASIPGMTPAEKLFF. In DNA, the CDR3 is TGTGCCAGCATCCCGGGAATGACACCGGCCGAAAAACTGTTTTTT.

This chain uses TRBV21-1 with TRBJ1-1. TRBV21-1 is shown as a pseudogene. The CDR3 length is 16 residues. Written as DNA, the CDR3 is TGTGCCAGCAGTGATCACTCGGGGGATCTGAACACTGAAGCTTTCTTT. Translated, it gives CASSDHSGDLNTEAFF.

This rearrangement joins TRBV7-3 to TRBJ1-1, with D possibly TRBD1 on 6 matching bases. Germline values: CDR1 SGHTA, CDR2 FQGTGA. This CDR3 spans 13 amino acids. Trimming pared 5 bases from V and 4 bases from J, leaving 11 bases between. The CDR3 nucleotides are TGTGCCAGCAGCCCTAGGGGGGGCACTGAAGCTTTCTTT. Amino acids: CASSPRGGTEAFF.

CDR3 in DNA: TGTGCCACCAGTGATTGGGCTGCAAATGAGCAGTTCTTC. Amino acids: CATSDWAANEQFF. The J gene is TRBJ2-1, the V gene TRBV24-1; D not certain. Trimming stripped 2 bases from V and 7 bases from J, with 8 bases between. Germline V gene lookup returns CDR1 KGHDR and CDR2 SFDVKD. This CDR3 has 13 residues.

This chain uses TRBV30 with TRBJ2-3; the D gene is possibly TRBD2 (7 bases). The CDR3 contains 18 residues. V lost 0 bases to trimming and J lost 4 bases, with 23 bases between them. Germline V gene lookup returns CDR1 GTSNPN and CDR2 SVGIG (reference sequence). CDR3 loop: CAWSVWGGGTSEADTQYF. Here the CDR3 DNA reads TGTGCCTGGAGTGTATGGGGAGGGGGGACCTCGGAGGCAGATACGCAGTATTTT.

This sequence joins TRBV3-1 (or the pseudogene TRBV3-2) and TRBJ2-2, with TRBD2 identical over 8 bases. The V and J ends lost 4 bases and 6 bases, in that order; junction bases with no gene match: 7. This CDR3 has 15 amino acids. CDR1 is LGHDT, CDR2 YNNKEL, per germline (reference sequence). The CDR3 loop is CASSPALAVPGELFF. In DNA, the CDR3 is TGTGCCAGCAGCCCGGCACTAGCGGTACCCGGGGAGCTGTTTTTT.

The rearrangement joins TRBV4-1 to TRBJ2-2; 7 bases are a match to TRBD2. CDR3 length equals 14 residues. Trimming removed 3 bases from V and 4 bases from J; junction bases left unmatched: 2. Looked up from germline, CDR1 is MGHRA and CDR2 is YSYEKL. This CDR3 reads CASSQAGATGELFF. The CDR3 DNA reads TGCGCCAGCAGCCAGGCGGGAGCCACCGGGGAGCTGTTTTTT.

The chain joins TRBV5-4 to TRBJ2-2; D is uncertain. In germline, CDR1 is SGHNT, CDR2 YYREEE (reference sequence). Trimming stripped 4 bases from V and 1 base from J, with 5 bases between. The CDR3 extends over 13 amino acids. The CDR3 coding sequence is TGTGCCAGCAGCAGACTGAACACCGGGGAGCTGTTTTTT. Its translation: CASSRLNTGELFF.

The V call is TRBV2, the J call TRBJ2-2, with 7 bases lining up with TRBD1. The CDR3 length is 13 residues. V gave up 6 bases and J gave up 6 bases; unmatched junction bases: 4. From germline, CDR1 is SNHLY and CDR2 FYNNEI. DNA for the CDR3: TGTGCCAGCAGGCAGGGGGTGGCCGGGGAGCTGTTTTTT. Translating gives CASRQGVAGELFF. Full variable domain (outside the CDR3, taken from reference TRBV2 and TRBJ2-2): EPEVTQTPSHQVTQMGQEVILRCVPISNHLYFYWYRQILGQKVEFLVSFYNNEISEKSEIFDDQFSVERPDGSNFTLKIRSTKLEDSAMYFCASRQGVAGELFFGEGSRLTVL.

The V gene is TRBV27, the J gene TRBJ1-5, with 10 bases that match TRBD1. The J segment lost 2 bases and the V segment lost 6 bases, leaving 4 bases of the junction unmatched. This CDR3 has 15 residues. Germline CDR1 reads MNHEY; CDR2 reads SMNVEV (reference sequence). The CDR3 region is CASRTGTGGNQPQHF. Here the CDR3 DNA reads TGTGCCAGCAGGACCGGGACAGGGGGCAATCAGCCCCAGCATTTT.

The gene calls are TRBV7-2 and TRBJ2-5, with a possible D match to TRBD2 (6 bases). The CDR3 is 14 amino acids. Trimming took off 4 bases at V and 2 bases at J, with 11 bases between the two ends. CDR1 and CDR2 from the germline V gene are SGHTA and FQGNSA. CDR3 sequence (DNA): TGTGCCAGCAGCTCGGGGCGGGGACAAGAGACCCAGTACTTC. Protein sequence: CASSSGRGQETQYF.

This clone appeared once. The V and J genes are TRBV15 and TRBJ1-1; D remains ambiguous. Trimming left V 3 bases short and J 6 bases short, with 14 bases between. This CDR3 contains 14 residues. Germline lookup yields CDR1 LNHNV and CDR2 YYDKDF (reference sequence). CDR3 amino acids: CATSRFGGDSEAFF. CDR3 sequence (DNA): TGTGCCACCAGCAGGTTCGGCGGGGATTCTGAAGCTTTCTTT.

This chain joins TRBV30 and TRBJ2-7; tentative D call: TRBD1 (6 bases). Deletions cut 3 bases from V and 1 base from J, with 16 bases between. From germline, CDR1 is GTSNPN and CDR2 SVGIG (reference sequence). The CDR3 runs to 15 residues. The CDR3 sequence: CAWSGDRKASYEQYF. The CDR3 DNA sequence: TGTGCCTGGAGCGGTGACAGGAAAGCTTCCTACGAGCAGTACTTC.